This TCR beta chain stems from a study of graft-versus-host responses after intestinal transplantation. Study-wide context: Transplant types were multivisceral, liver-intestinal, or isolated intestinal. Whole-study results and caveats: Marrow from the recipient contained GvH clones, some of which had appeared first in ileum or blood. HvG clone declines early post-transplant were associated with peak circulating GvH levels.

The junction had 7 bases not matched to a gene; V was cut back by 6 bases and J by 3 bases. The germline V gene has CDR1 MDHEN and CDR2 SYDVKM. The CDR3 totals 14 residues. Graft material was processed, releasing intraepithelial and lamina propria lymphocytes. Assay used: immunoSEQ multiplex PCR; TCRdb lists only in-frame clones, some missing. The sample lists 6,000 to 8,000 clones; around four fifths were seen once. Details on this clone: What it recognizes is unknown.

This receptor was identified in a human patient who received an intestinal transplant, so some T cells may come from the graft donor. V is TRBV28 and J is TRBJ2-7; 8 bases agree with TRBD1. The sample in question was ileum tissue, obtained roughly 130 days after transplant. The CDR3 region is CASRRDRLHYEQYF. In nucleotides, the CDR3 is TGTGCCAGCAGACGGGACAGGTTGCACTACGAGCAGTACTTC. Variable domain in full (rest from reference TRBV28 and TRBJ2-7): DVKVTQSSRYLVKRTGEKVFLECVQDMDHENMFWYRQDPGLGLRLIYFSYDVKMKEKGDIPEGYSVSREKKERFSLILESASTNQTSMYLCASRRDRLHYEQYFGPGTRLTVT.